The 8 T cell receptor beta chains presented below share a single source sample, sequenced in a study of OX40 agonist ivuxolimab in advanced cancers. Sequencing used immunoSEQ multiplex PCR; TCRdb keeps in-frame clones, though not all of them. The table records approximately 20,000 clones, over 60% of them present only once. The sequencing here drew on CD4+ or CD8+ T cells sorted from blood, taken in a trial of the OX40 agonist ivuxolimab. The receptors come from an adult with an advanced solid tumor such as melanoma, head and neck, liver or kidney cancer.

V and J are TRBV5-1 and TRBJ2-5, with 7 bases that match TRBD1. Trimming removed 0 bases from V and 1 base from J; junction bases left unmatched: 3. The CDR3 spans 15 residues. CDR1 is SGHRS and CDR2 is YFSETQ in the germline V gene. CDR3 sequence: CASSLEDRLQETQYF. As DNA, the CDR3 is TGCGCCAGCAGCTTGGAGGACAGGCTCCAAGAGACCCAGTACTTC. The variable domain in full, with the rest retrieved from reference TRBV5-1 and TRBJ2-5, is KAGVTQTPRYLIKTRGQQVTLSCSPISGHRSVSWYQQTPGQGLQFLFEYFSETQRNKGNFPGRFSGRQFSNSRSEMNVSTLELGDSALYLCASSLEDRLQETQYFGPGTRLLVL.

This clone was found a few times. The CDR3 spells CASSLVGQGPNEQFF. The CDR3 bases are TGCGCCAGCAGCTTGGTGGGACAGGGGCCCAATGAGCAGTTCTTC. The chain combines TRBV5-1 with TRBJ2-1; the match to TRBD1 covers 10 bases. J gave up 6 bases and V 0 bases, and 3 bases lay outside the gene matches. The CDR3 loop spans 15 amino acids. Germline lookup yields CDR1 SGHRS and CDR2 YFSETQ.

The rearrangement joins TRBV19 to TRBJ1-5; a weak D match, TRBD1 (6 bases). Trimming pared 5 bases from V and 4 bases from J, leaving 12 bases between. This CDR3 comprises 14 residues. Germline CDR1 reads LNHDA; CDR2 reads SQIVND (reference sequence). The CDR3 loop reads CASSFRGGNQPQHF. The CDR3 DNA sequence: TGTGCCAGTAGTTTCAGGGGAGGGAATCAGCCCCAGCATTTT.

V usage is TRBV5-1 and J usage is TRBJ2-3; 8 bases agree with TRBD2. The trim removed 4 bases at V and 6 bases at J, leaving 10 bases unmatched. The CDR3 contains 15 residues. Germline CDR1 reads SGHRS; CDR2 reads YFSETQ. CDR3 residues: CASSPERGGRDTQYF. Written as DNA, the CDR3 is TGCGCCAGCAGCCCCGAACGGGGGGGCCGGGATACGCAGTATTTT.

This clone was seen more than once but under ten times. The genes are TRBV27 and TRBJ1-5; D possibly corresponds to TRBD1 (5 bases). Germline V CDR1 and CDR2: MNHEY, SMNVEV (reference sequence). The length of the CDR3 is 11 residues. V dropped 8 bases and J dropped 7 bases, with 9 bases sitting between them. The CDR3 DNA sequence: TGTGCCAGCGGGACCACGCAGCCCCAGCATTTT. Translating it yields CASGTTQPQHF.

This clone came up once. V is TRBV4-2 and J is TRBJ2-2; 8 positions agree with TRBD2. The germline gives CDR1 LGHNA, CDR2 YNFKEQ. After removal of 1 base from V and 4 bases from J, the junction contained 8 bases not matched to a gene. The CDR3 has 17 amino acids. Written as DNA, the CDR3 is TGTGCCAGCAGCCAAGGCCCCCCGGGGGGGCCCACCGGGGAGCTGTTTTTT. This translates into CASSQGPPGGPTGELFF.

The rearrangement uses TRBV19 and TRBJ2-1; TRBD2 aligns across 9 bases. With V trimmed by 3 bases and J by 9 bases, 6 bases remained unmatched. Germline CDR1 LNHDA, CDR2 SQIVND (reference sequence). This CDR3 spans 14 amino acids. The CDR3 sequence is CASSIGTSSLEQFF. In DNA form, the CDR3 reads TGTGCCAGTAGTATCGGGACTAGCAGCCTTGAGCAGTTCTTC.

The chain joins TRBV10-2 to TRBJ2-7, with a possible D match to TRBD2 (5 bases). Germline-derived CDR1 and CDR2 are WSHSY and SAAADI. CDR3 size: 12 residues. The germline V and J ends were trimmed by 7 bases and 4 bases, with 11 bases remaining between them. The CDR3 sequence is CASTTEGYEQYF. In DNA, the CDR3 is TGCGCCAGCACGACTGAGGGTTACGAGCAGTACTTC.